The present entry profiles one T cell receptor beta chain with its context. This entry is derived from a study of OX40 agonist ivuxolimab in advanced cancers. Study context: In this trial design, patients received ivuxolimab intravenously at 0.01 to 10 mg/kg every 2 weeks.

V was clipped by 7 bases and J by 8 bases; unmatched bases: 10. The CDR3 length is 14 residues. Germline CDR1 is MGHDK and CDR2 is SYGVNS. Data came from immunoSEQ multiplex PCR; TCRdb stores just in-frame clones and leaves some out. Of approximately 45,000 clones listed, 80% are singletons. The material sequenced was CD4+ or CD8+ T cells sorted from blood, taken in a trial of the OX40 agonist ivuxolimab. The clonotype was recovered from an adult with an advanced solid tumor such as melanoma, head and neck, liver or kidney cancer. The chain employs TRBV25-1 and TRBJ1-4; 7 bases match TRBD1. The CDR3 loop reads CASKGASGYEKLFF. Here the CDR3 DNA reads TGTGCCAGCAAGGGGGCCAGTGGGTACGAAAAACTGTTTTTT.